The clone carrying this T cell receptor beta chain was seen a few times. Its specificity is not known. The data were obtained in a study of naive and memory T cell subsets. The beta constant-region primer was an equimolar mix of two oligonucleotides covering TRBC1 and TRBC2. Four rounds of PCR amplified the ligated cDNA using nested alpha and beta constant-region primers plus SP2. TCRdb processed the UMI-ligation and nested PCR reads anew with MiXCR; each CDR3 protein has one entry. Of 150,000 or so distinct CDR3 sequences in the sample, approximately 24% were seen once. General study results and limits: In naive cells, over 95% of TCR sequences were seen only once. Naive repertoires, especially CD8, held a few larger clonotypes, possibly memory cells re-expressing CD45RA. Gini index rose across naive, CM, EM and EMRA in CD4 and CD8.

Germline CDR1 and CDR2: SNHLY and FYNNEI. V trimming: 7 bases; J trimming: 6 bases; junction bases outside the gene matches: 7. This CDR3 region has 14 residues. The chain recombines TRBV2 with TRBJ1-5; TRBD1 matches at 9 bases. The receptor was isolated from a human donor in good health. What was sequenced was naive CD4+ T cells from blood. Here the CDR3 reads CASNGQGPSQPQHF. As DNA, the CDR3 is TGTGCCAGCAACGGACAGGGGCCCTCTCAGCCCCAGCATTTT.